Listed here are 14 T cell receptor beta chains from one sample, sequenced in a study of blood T cell repertoires in COVID-19 (dated by TCRdb to 2019 to 2021). To prepare the library, the immunoSEQ multiplex PCR assay was applied. In TCRdb, the immuneACCESS table is reduced to in-frame sequences with V and J assigned. These tables do not hold every clone; where another copy was compared, an unresolved V gene accounts for under half, and the others remain unexplained. Here the sample has 80,000 to 100,000 clones; about 85% occur a single time. The ten largest make up about 4.2% of the sample. Sequencing input: peripheral blood. The receptors shown here come from a man in his 70s with acute or convalescent COVID-19.

This clone appeared a few times. The chain couples TRBV29-1 to TRBJ2-2; TRBD1 agrees at 9 bases. The CDR3 is 14 residues long. Germline V CDR1 and CDR2: SQVTM, ANQGSEA. V trimming: 6 bases; J trimming: 0 bases; junction bases outside the gene matches: 2. This CDR3 is CSVDRGTNTGELFF. CDR3 nucleotides: TGCAGCGTCGACAGGGGGACGAACACCGGGGAGCTGTTTTTT.

The chain joins TRBV5-4 to TRBJ2-1; 8 bases map to TRBD1. From germline, CDR1 is SGHNT and CDR2 YYREEE (reference sequence). The CDR3 length is 14 residues. V lost 2 bases to trimming and J lost 4 bases; unmatched junction nucleotides: 2. The DNA for the CDR3 is TGTGCCAGCAGCTTCGGGACAGGATACAATGAGCAGTTCTTC. It yields the protein CASSFGTGYNEQFF. The full variable domain, with the rest looked up from reference TRBV5-4 and TRBJ2-1, is ETGVTQSPTHLIKTRGQQVTLRCSSQSGHNTVSWYQQALGQGPQFIFQYYREEENGRGNFPPRFSGLQFPNYSSELNVNALELDDSALYLCASSFGTGYNEQFFGPGTRLTVL.

The table lists this clone with a count of one. The chain couples TRBV19 to TRBJ2-7; maybe TRBD1 (6 bases). Germline-derived CDR1 and CDR2 are LNHDA and SQIVND (reference sequence). The germline V and J ends were trimmed by 5 bases and 0 bases, with 11 bases remaining between them. The CDR3 is 14 residues long. CDR3 sequence: CASSDRYDSYEQYF. As DNA, the CDR3 is TGTGCCAGTAGTGACAGGTACGACTCCTACGAGCAGTACTTC.

CDR3 in DNA: TGTGCCAGCAGCACAGGGGCTCACAATGAGCAGTTCTTC. Protein sequence: CASSTGAHNEQFF. This rearrangement joins TRBV7-2 to TRBJ2-1, with TRBD1 identical over 7 bases. J lost 5 bases, V lost 5 bases, and 3 bases had no gene match. The CDR3 is made up of 13 amino acids. Germline V gives CDR1 SGHTA, CDR2 FQGNSA.

The gene calls are TRBV28 and TRBJ1-2; 10 bases are a match to TRBD1. Germline V gene lookup returns CDR1 MDHEN and CDR2 SYDVKM. J gave up 6 bases and V 3 bases, and 7 bases lay outside the gene matches. This CDR3 is built from 15 residues. This CDR3 reads CASSFLGTGDHGYTF. The CDR3 region has the DNA TGTGCCAGCAGTTTCTTAGGGACAGGGGACCATGGCTACACCTTC.

The V and J genes are TRBV11-2 and TRBJ2-3, with D maybe TRBD1 (5 bases). Germline V CDR1 and CDR2: SGHAT, FQNNGV. The ends were cut back, 5 bases at V and 7 bases at J, with 7 bases in the middle. The length of the CDR3 is 11 residues. The CDR3 sequence: CASSQGYTQYF. In nucleotides, the CDR3 is TGTGCCAGCAGCCAGGGTTATACGCAGTATTTT.

The chain is built from TRBV21-1 and TRBJ2-1; TRBD2 is the table's D call and was not checked against the DNA. TRBV21-1 counts as a pseudogene. This CDR3 has 16 amino acids. CDR3 DNA: TGTGCCAGCAACTTGTCTCCGGGACTAAGTCCCCACGAGCAGTTCTTC. It codes for CASNLSPGLSPHEQFF.

This sequence joins TRBV6-2 or TRBV6-3 and TRBJ2-7; the D is unclear. The CDR3 has 15 amino acids. CDR1 and CDR2 (germline): MNHEY, SVGEGT. The V gene lost 2 bases and the J gene lost 0 bases, with 11 bases spanning the gap. CDR3 sequence (DNA): TGTGCCAGCAGTTACGGATTCAGACTCTCCTACGAGCAGTACTTC. The encoded protein is CASSYGFRLSYEQYF.

CDR3 residues: CASSSIPFSGASDTQYF. CDR3 DNA: TGTGCCAGCAGTTCGATCCCCTTCAGCGGGGCTTCAGATACGCAGTATTTT. The chain joins TRBV28 to TRBJ2-3; 7 nucleotides agree with TRBD2. Trimming cost V 4 bases and J 4 bases; bases outside gene matches: 14. This CDR3 contains 17 residues. CDR1 and CDR2 (germline): MDHEN, SYDVKM.

This clone has a handful of counts. The rearrangement uses TRBV5-4 and TRBJ2-2; weak D call: TRBD2 (5 bases). CDR3 length equals 12 residues. Per germline, CDR1 SGHNT and CDR2 YYREEE (reference sequence). V lost 4 bases, J lost 7 bases, and 8 bases lay in between. The CDR3 spells CASSPRDGELFF. The DNA of the CDR3 is TGTGCCAGCAGCCCCCGGGACGGGGAGCTGTTTTTT.

The gene calls are TRBV11-2 and TRBJ1-4; possibly TRBD1 for D (6 bases). The ends were cut back, 5 bases at V and 1 base at J, with 23 bases in the middle. Per the germline V gene, CDR1 is SGHAT and CDR2 is FQNNGV. This CDR3 is built from 19 residues. The CDR3 region is CASSQTYREWDETNEKLFF. In nucleotides, the CDR3 is TGTGCCAGCAGCCAGACATACAGGGAGTGGGACGAAACTAATGAAAAACTGTTTTTT.

The chain has TRBV10-3 and TRBJ2-2; 7 bases line up with TRBD2. The CDR3 length is 16 residues. Unmatched junction bases numbered 2, after V lost 0 bases and J lost 1 base. In germline, CDR1 is ENHRY, CDR2 SYGVKD. CDR3 DNA: TGTGCCATCAGTGAGTCGGGCGGGGGGAACACCGGGGAGCTGTTTTTT. This sequence encodes CAISESGGGNTGELFF.

Regarding this clone: The germline gene is not matched at one end of the junction; a read error may be the cause. Other DNA sequences in the sample encode the same CDR3. The DNA of the CDR3 is TGTGCCACCAGTGATCGGACAGGGGGCCCTAGAAACTATGGCTATACCTTC. It translates to CATSDRTGGPRNYGYTF. The chain employs TRBV24-1 and TRBJ1-2; 11 nucleotides line up with TRBD1. Germline assignment: CDR1 KGHDR and CDR2 SFDVKD. The CDR3 has 17 amino acids.

The chain recombines TRBV24-1 with TRBJ1-5, with D possibly being TRBD1 (5 bases). V lost 4 bases to trimming and J lost 5 bases, with 11 bases between them. The CDR3 runs to 14 residues. The germline gives CDR1 KGHDR, CDR2 SFDVKD. The CDR3 nucleotides are TGTGCCACCAGTGAAACAGGTCTCTATCAGCCCCAGCATTTT. Amino acids: CATSETGLYQPQHF.